A selection of T cell receptor beta chains follows, all from one sample in a study of blood T cell repertoires in COVID-19. Assay used: immunoSEQ multiplex PCR; TCRdb lists only in-frame clones, some missing. Seen here are fewer than 300,000 clones, approximately 81% observed once, and the top ten hold around 2.9%. Sequencing used peripheral blood. The source is a woman aged 55-75 years with active or convalescent COVID-19. Both conserved end residues are part of each CDR3. The D gene is left open where the match is weak. Rows may omit the clone size; those that give it use once, few, many or a size class.

V gene: TRBV11-3
clone size: -
D gene: -
J gene: TRBJ2-5
CDR3 DNA: TGTGCCAGCAGCTTGGGGCTCTCCGACAGGCAAGAGACCCAGTACTTC
CDR3 protein: CASSLGLSDRQETQYF

V gene: TRBV10-1
clone size: -
D gene: TRBD1
J gene: TRBJ1-3
CDR3 DNA: TGCGCCAGCAAACGACAGGGTCTTGGAAACACCATATATTTT
CDR3 protein: CASKRQGLGNTIYF

V gene: TRBV18
clone size: -
D gene: TRBD1
J gene: TRBJ2-3
CDR3 DNA: TGTGCCAGCTCACCACGGGCCACAGGGGTGGGAAGCACAGATACGCAGTATTTT
CDR3 protein: CASSPRATGVGSTDTQYF

V gene: TRBV5-4
clone size: -
D gene: TRBD1
J gene: TRBJ1-2
CDR3 DNA: TGTGCCAGCAGCCCGGACAGGGACCACTATGGCTACACCTTC
CDR3 protein: CASSPDRDHYGYTF

V gene: TRBV4-2
clone size: -
D gene: TRBD1
J gene: TRBJ1-2
CDR3 DNA: TGTGCCAGCAGCCAAGGGACAGGAGCTAACTATGGCTACACCTTC
CDR3 protein: CASSQGTGANYGYTF

V gene: TRBV24-1
clone size: -
D gene: TRBD1
J gene: TRBJ1-2
CDR3 DNA: TGTGCCACCAGTTCGGGACAGGGGAACTATGGCTACACCTTC
CDR3 protein: CATSSGQGNYGYTF

V gene: TRBV9
clone size: -
D gene: TRBD1
J gene: TRBJ1-1
CDR3 DNA: TGTGCCAGCAGCGTCGGACAGGGGGCCACTGAAGCTTTCTTT
CDR3 protein: CASSVGQGATEAFF

V gene: TRBV6-5
clone size: -
D gene: TRBD2
J gene: TRBJ2-7
CDR3 DNA: TGTGCCACGCACGTACCGGGGGGCGAGCAGTACTTC
CDR3 protein: CATHVPGGEQYF

V gene: TRBV6-5
clone size: -
D gene: TRBD2
J gene: TRBJ2-2
CDR3 DNA: TGTGCCAGCAGCCCCACTAGCGATAACACCGGGGAGCTGTTTTTT
CDR3 protein: CASSPTSDNTGELFF

V gene: TRBV19
clone size: -
D gene: TRBD1
J gene: TRBJ1-5
CDR3 DNA: TGTGCCAGTAGTATCAGACAGGGGGCTAGCAATCAGCCCCAGCATTTT
CDR3 protein: CASSIRQGASNQPQHF

V gene: TRBV5-6
clone size: few
D gene: -
J gene: TRBJ1-6
CDR3 DNA: TGTGCCAGCAGCTTGGCCGGGGGAATGAGAAATTCACCCCTCCACTTT
CDR3 protein: CASSLAGGMRNSPLHF

V gene: TRBV15
clone size: few
D gene: TRBD1
J gene: TRBJ1-5
CDR3 DNA: TGTGCCACCAGCAGAGACGGGACAGGGGGGCATCAGCCCCAGCATTTT
CDR3 protein: CATSRDGTGGHQPQHF

V gene: TRBV29-1
clone size: -
D gene: -
J gene: TRBJ1-2
CDR3 DNA: TGCAGCGTCTCTGGGGGGACTTGGGACTATGGCTACACCTTC
CDR3 protein: CSVSGGTWDYGYTF

V gene: TRBV5-1
clone size: once
D gene: TRBD2
J gene: TRBJ2-2
CDR3 DNA: TGCGCCAGCAGCCCTAGCGGGGGGGACTCCACCGGGGAGCTGTTTTTT
CDR3 protein: CASSPSGGDSTGELFF

V gene: TRBV6-2/TRBV6-3
clone size: -
D gene: TRBD1
J gene: TRBJ1-1
CDR3 DNA: TGTGCCAGCAGTCAGGGGGATCGGACTGAAGCTTTCTTT
CDR3 protein: CASSQGDRTEAFF

V gene: TRBV18
clone size: -
D gene: TRBD1
J gene: TRBJ2-1
CDR3 DNA: TGTGCCAGCTCACCTGCAACGGGACAGCATTACAATGAGCAGTTCTTC
CDR3 protein: CASSPATGQHYNEQFF

V gene: TRBV10-3
clone size: few
D gene: -
J gene: TRBJ1-1
CDR3 DNA: TGTGCCATCAGTGCTAGGACGGGGGGCACTGAAGCTTTCTTT
CDR3 protein: CAISARTGGTEAFF

V gene: TRBV6-6
clone size: -
D gene: TRBD1
J gene: TRBJ2-7
CDR3 DNA: TGTGCCAGCAGTCCTATACAATCCGGGACAGGGATCTACGAGCAGTACTTC
CDR3 protein: CASSPIQSGTGIYEQYF

V gene: TRBV7-3
clone size: -
D gene: TRBD2
J gene: TRBJ2-3
CDR3 DNA: TGTGCCAGCAGCCCTAGCGGGGAAGGGTCAGATACGCAGTATTTT
CDR3 protein: CASSPSGEGSDTQYF

V gene: TRBV18
clone size: -
D gene: -
J gene: TRBJ2-4
CDR3 DNA: TGTGCCAGCTCACCACAGAGTACAAACATTCAGTACTTC
CDR3 protein: CASSPQSTNIQYF

V gene: TRBV6-5
clone size: -
D gene: -
J gene: TRBJ1-5
CDR3 DNA: TGTGCCAGCAGCCTAAGTTATAGCAATCAGCCCCAGCATTTT
CDR3 protein: CASSLSYSNQPQHF

V gene: TRBV19
clone size: -
D gene: TRBD2
J gene: TRBJ2-3
CDR3 DNA: TGTGCCAGTAGTATAGGTGGTACTAGCGGACTTATGAATACGCAGTATTTT
CDR3 protein: CASSIGGTSGLMNTQYF

V gene: TRBV5-1
clone size: -
D gene: -
J gene: TRBJ1-1
CDR3 DNA: TGCGCCAGCAAAACCACCACAGGGAACACTGAAGCTTTCTTT
CDR3 protein: CASKTTTGNTEAFF

V gene: TRBV27
clone size: -
D gene: TRBD2
J gene: TRBJ2-3
CDR3 DNA: TGTGCCAGCAGCCCCGTAGCGGGGGGTATTACAGATACGCAGTATTTT
CDR3 protein: CASSPVAGGITDTQYF

V gene: TRBV5-1
clone size: -
D gene: -
J gene: TRBJ1-2
CDR3 DNA: TGCGCCAGCAGAGGGGAAGTAGGGGGCTACACCTTC
CDR3 protein: CASRGEVGGYTF

V gene: TRBV7-9
clone size: -
D gene: -
J gene: TRBJ1-1
CDR3 DNA: TGTGCCAGCAGCTTAGCGGTCATGGGGGGTAGGACTGAAGCTTTCTTT
CDR3 protein: CASSLAVMGGRTEAFF

V gene: TRBV7-6
clone size: -
D gene: -
J gene: TRBJ1-5
CDR3 DNA: TGTGCCAGCAGCTCTTCAGGGTCCTCGCATCAGCCCCAGCATTTT
CDR3 protein: CASSSSGSSHQPQHF

V gene: TRBV7-3
clone size: -
D gene: TRBD1
J gene: TRBJ1-2
CDR3 DNA: TGTGCCAGCAGCCCGACAGGGGTCTATGGCTACACCTTC
CDR3 protein: CASSPTGVYGYTF

V gene: TRBV5-1
clone size: -
D gene: TRBD2
J gene: TRBJ2-3
CDR3 DNA: TGCGCCAGCAGCTTAAGCGGGGGCCCCACAGATACGCAGTATTTT
CDR3 protein: CASSLSGGPTDTQYF

V gene: TRBV9
clone size: -
D gene: TRBD1
J gene: TRBJ2-3
CDR3 DNA: TGTGCCAGCAGCGAAGAAGGGACAGGGGGGCCAGATACGCAGTATTTT
CDR3 protein: CASSEEGTGGPDTQYF

V gene: TRBV2
clone size: -
D gene: -
J gene: TRBJ2-1
CDR3 DNA: TGTGCCAGCACCGATGCTTTACGGGGCTCCTACAATGAGCAGTTCTTC
CDR3 protein: CASTDALRGSYNEQFF

V gene: TRBV6-1
clone size: once
D gene: -
J gene: TRBJ1-2
CDR3 DNA: TGTGCCAGCAGTGAAGACTCGCGGGGGCCAGGGTATGGCTACACCTTC
CDR3 protein: CASSEDSRGPGYGYTF

V gene: TRBV5-6
clone size: -
D gene: TRBD2
J gene: TRBJ2-1
CDR3 DNA: TGTGCCAGCAGCTTGGTGGGAGGGTCAGACCAGTTCTTC
CDR3 protein: CASSLVGGSDQFF

V gene: TRBV11-2
clone size: -
D gene: TRBD2
J gene: TRBJ2-1
CDR3 DNA: TGTGCCAGCAGCTTCGGACTAGCCCCAAGCTATGAGCAGTTCTTC
CDR3 protein: CASSFGLAPSYEQFF

V gene: TRBV13
clone size: few
D gene: -
J gene: TRBJ1-1
CDR3 DNA: TGTGCCAGCAGCTTAGGCCTGTCAGAAGAAGCTTTCTTT
CDR3 protein: CASSLGLSEEAFF

V gene: TRBV30
clone size: -
D gene: -
J gene: TRBJ1-2
CDR3 DNA: TGTGCACGGAGGTCGCCGGGCCAGTATGGCTACACCTTC
CDR3 protein: CARRSPGQYGYTF

V gene: TRBV10-3
clone size: -
D gene: TRBD2
J gene: TRBJ2-1
CDR3 DNA: TGTGCCATCAGTGAAGGCGGCGGGGGGGTCTCCTACAATGAGCAGTTCTTC
CDR3 protein: CAISEGGGGVSYNEQFF

V gene: TRBV4-1
clone size: -
D gene: -
J gene: TRBJ2-5
CDR3 DNA: TGCGCCAGCAGCCAAGCGGTCTTTCAAGAGACCCAGTACTTC
CDR3 protein: CASSQAVFQETQYF

V gene: TRBV28
clone size: once
D gene: TRBD1
J gene: TRBJ1-2
CDR3 DNA: TGTGCCAGCAGTACCCAGCGGACAGGCCTTTCCTATGGCTACACCTTC
CDR3 protein: CASSTQRTGLSYGYTF

V gene: TRBV6-5
clone size: -
D gene: -
J gene: TRBJ1-1
CDR3 DNA: TGTGCCAGCAGACTAACAGCATCGGGGGATGAAGCTTTCTTT
CDR3 protein: CASRLTASGDEAFF

V gene: TRBV18
clone size: many
D gene: -
J gene: TRBJ1-1
CDR3 DNA: TGTGCCAGCTCACCATTCCCCACAGGGACGGGCACTGAAGCTTTCTTT
CDR3 protein: CASSPFPTGTGTEAFF

V gene: TRBV7-9
clone size: -
D gene: TRBD1
J gene: TRBJ2-3
CDR3 DNA: TGTGCCAGCAGCGAACTGGGGACAGGGAACGTCCCAGATACGCAGTATTTT
CDR3 protein: CASSELGTGNVPDTQYF

V gene: TRBV19
clone size: -
D gene: -
J gene: TRBJ1-1
CDR3 DNA: TGTGCCAGTAGTATAGATCCTGCGGTTCTACATAAAGCTTTCTTT
CDR3 protein: CASSIDPAVLHKAFF

V gene: TRBV5-6
clone size: -
D gene: -
J gene: TRBJ2-2
CDR3 DNA: TGTGCCAGCAGCTATACAGGGAGGGGGAACACCGGGGAGCTGTTTTTT
CDR3 protein: CASSYTGRGNTGELFF

V gene: TRBV4-2
clone size: few
D gene: TRBD1
J gene: TRBJ1-1
CDR3 DNA: TGTGCCAGCAGCCATCAGGGGGGAGACACTGAAGCTTTCTTT
CDR3 protein: CASSHQGGDTEAFF

V gene: TRBV5-1
clone size: -
D gene: -
J gene: TRBJ2-5
CDR3 DNA: TGCGCCAGCAGCTTAGGGGCGTACCAAGAGACCCAGTACTTC
CDR3 protein: CASSLGAYQETQYF

V gene: TRBV18
clone size: -
D gene: -
J gene: TRBJ2-7
CDR3 DNA: TGTGCCAGCTCACCAGACGGGAGTTACGAGCAGTACTTC
CDR3 protein: CASSPDGSYEQYF

V gene: TRBV12-5
clone size: -
D gene: TRBD2
J gene: TRBJ2-5
CDR3 DNA: TGTGCTAGTGGTTTGGATTTAGCGGGGTTGGGTGAGACCCAGTACTTC
CDR3 protein: CASGLDLAGLGETQYF

V gene: TRBV3-1/TRBV3-2
clone size: -
D gene: -
J gene: TRBJ2-7
CDR3 DNA: TGTGCCAGCAGCATCGCTGGTAGCTCCTACGAGCAGTACTTC
CDR3 protein: CASSIAGSSYEQYF

V gene: TRBV24-1
clone size: -
D gene: -
J gene: TRBJ1-5
CDR3 DNA: TGTGCCACCACCAGGGCGGATCAGCCCCAGCATTTT
CDR3 protein: CATTRADQPQHF

V gene: TRBV3-1/TRBV3-2
clone size: -
D gene: TRBD2
J gene: TRBJ2-7
CDR3 DNA: TGTGCCAGCAGGCCTAGCGGGGGCCTTTTTGGGGAGCAGTACTTC
CDR3 protein: CASRPSGGLFGEQYF

V gene: TRBV6-5
clone size: -
D gene: TRBD1
J gene: TRBJ1-1
CDR3 DNA: TGTGCCAGCAGTTACTCGCCGGGACAGGGTGAAGCTTTCTTT
CDR3 protein: CASSYSPGQGEAFF

V gene: TRBV10-1
clone size: -
D gene: TRBD1
J gene: TRBJ1-2
CDR3 DNA: TGCGCCAGCAGTGAGTCTAAGGCAGGGGGCATCTATGGCTACACCTTC
CDR3 protein: CASSESKAGGIYGYTF

V gene: TRBV20-1
clone size: -
D gene: -
J gene: TRBJ2-2
CDR3 DNA: TGCAGTGCTAGTATCGGGAACACCGGGGAGCTGTTTTTT
CDR3 protein: CSASIGNTGELFF

V gene: TRBV28
clone size: -
D gene: -
J gene: TRBJ1-1
CDR3 DNA: TGTGCCAGCAGTTCGTACACTGAAGCTTTCTTT
CDR3 protein: CASSSYTEAFF

V gene: TRBV19
clone size: -
D gene: -
J gene: TRBJ1-1
CDR3 DNA: TGTGCCAGTTCACTTGCCTTGGTCGCGACTGAAGCTTTCTTT
CDR3 protein: CASSLALVATEAFF

V gene: TRBV7-8
clone size: -
D gene: TRBD1
J gene: TRBJ2-5
CDR3 DNA: TGTGCCAGCAGCCCGGGAGGACAGGGGTGGGAGACCCAGTACTTC
CDR3 protein: CASSPGGQGWETQYF

V gene: TRBV6-5
clone size: -
D gene: -
J gene: TRBJ2-3
CDR3 DNA: TGTGCCAGCATGGTCGGGAGTCACACAGATACGCAGTATTTT
CDR3 protein: CASMVGSHTDTQYF

V gene: TRBV6-5
clone size: -
D gene: -
J gene: TRBJ2-6
CDR3 DNA: TGTGCCAGCAGCAACAGGGCTGGGGCCAACGTCCTGACTTTC
CDR3 protein: CASSNRAGANVLTF

V gene: TRBV3-1/TRBV3-2
clone size: once
D gene: TRBD2
J gene: TRBJ2-2
CDR3 DNA: TGTGCCAGCAGCCCAGCGGGGGGCGGGGGCACCGGGGAGCTGTTTTTT
CDR3 protein: CASSPAGGGGTGELFF